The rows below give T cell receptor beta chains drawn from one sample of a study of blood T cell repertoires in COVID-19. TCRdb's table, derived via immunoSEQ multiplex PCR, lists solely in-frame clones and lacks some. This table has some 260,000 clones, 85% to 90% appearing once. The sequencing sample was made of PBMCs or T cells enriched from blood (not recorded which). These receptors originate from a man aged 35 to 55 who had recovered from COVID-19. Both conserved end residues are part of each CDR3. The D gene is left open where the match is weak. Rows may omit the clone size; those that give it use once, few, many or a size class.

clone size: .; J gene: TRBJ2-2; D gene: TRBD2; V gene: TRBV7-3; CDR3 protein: CASSSGLAGNTGELFF; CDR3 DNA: TGTGCCAGCAGCTCCGGACTAGCGGGGAACACCGGGGAGCTGTTTTTT
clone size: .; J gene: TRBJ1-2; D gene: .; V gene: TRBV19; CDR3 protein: CASSVVEDFYGYTF; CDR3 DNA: TGTGCCAGTAGCGTCGTCGAGGACTTCTATGGCTACACCTTC
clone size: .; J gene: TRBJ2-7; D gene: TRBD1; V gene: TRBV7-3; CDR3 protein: CASSLDGTANEQYF; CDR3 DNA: TGTGCCAGCAGCTTAGATGGGACAGCCAACGAGCAGTACTTC
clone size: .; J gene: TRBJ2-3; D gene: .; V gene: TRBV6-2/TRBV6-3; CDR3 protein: CASSRGTTDTQYF; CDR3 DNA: TGTGCCAGCAGTCGGGGGACCACAGATACGCAGTATTTT
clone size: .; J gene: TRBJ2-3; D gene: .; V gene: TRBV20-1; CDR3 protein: CSASGLASSPDTQYF; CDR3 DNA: TGCAGTGCTAGTGGGCTAGCGAGCTCCCCAGATACGCAGTATTTT
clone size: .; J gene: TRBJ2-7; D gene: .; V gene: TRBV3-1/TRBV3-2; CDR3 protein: CASSPSPASDYEQYF; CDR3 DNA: TGTGCCAGCAGCCCGTCGCCAGCAAGCGACTACGAGCAGTACTTC
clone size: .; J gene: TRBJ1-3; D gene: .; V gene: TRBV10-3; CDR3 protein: CAISDPQGGGGRSGNTIYF; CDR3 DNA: TGTGCCATCAGTGACCCCCAGGGAGGAGGCGGCCGCTCTGGAAACACCATATATTTT
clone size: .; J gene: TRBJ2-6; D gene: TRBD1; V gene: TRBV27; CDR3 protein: CASSRGQGAVGANVLTF; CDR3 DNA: TGTGCCAGCAGTAGGGGACAGGGGGCGGTCGGGGCCAACGTCCTGACTTTC
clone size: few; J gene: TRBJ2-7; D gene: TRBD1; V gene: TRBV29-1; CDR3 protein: CSVEPTGAAEQYF; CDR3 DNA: TGCAGCGTTGAGCCTACAGGGGCGGCCGAGCAGTACTTC
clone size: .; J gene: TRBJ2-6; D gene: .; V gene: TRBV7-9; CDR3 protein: CASTFSQGRGANVLTF; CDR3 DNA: TGTGCCAGCACCTTCTCCCAGGGCCGGGGGGCCAACGTCCTGACTTTC
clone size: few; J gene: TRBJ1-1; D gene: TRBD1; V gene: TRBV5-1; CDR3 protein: CASSSIRDRGRGVPNTEAFF; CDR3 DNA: TGCGCCAGCAGCTCCATCCGGGACAGGGGGCGCGGCGTGCCGAACACTGAAGCTTTCTTT
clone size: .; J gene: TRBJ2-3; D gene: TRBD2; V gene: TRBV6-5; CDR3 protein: CASSSLAGGRQDTQYF; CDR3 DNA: TGTGCCAGCAGTTCCTTAGCGGGGGGGCGTCAAGATACGCAGTATTTT
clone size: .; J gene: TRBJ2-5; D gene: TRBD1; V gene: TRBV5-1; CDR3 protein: CASSFSPGQARTQYF; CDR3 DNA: TGCGCCAGCAGCTTCTCGCCGGGACAGGCGCGTACCCAGTACTTC
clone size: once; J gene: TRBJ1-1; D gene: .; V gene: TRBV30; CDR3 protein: CAWRDIRAWTENTEAFF; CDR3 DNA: TGTGCCTGGAGAGACATCAGGGCCTGGACGGAGAACACTGAAGCTTTCTTT
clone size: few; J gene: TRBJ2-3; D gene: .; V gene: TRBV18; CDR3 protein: CASSLSPEGTDTQYF; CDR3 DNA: TGTGCCAGCTCACTATCCCCAGAAGGCACAGATACGCAGTATTTT
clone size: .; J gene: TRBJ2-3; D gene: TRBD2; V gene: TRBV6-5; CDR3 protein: CASSPPGLSGARYF; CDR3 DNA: TGTGCCAGCAGTCCCCCGGGTCTTAGCGGGGCCCGTTATTTT
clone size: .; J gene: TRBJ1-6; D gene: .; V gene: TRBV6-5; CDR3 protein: CASSYGTNSPLHF; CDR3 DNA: TGTGCCAGCAGTTACGGGACAAATTCACCCCTCCACTTT